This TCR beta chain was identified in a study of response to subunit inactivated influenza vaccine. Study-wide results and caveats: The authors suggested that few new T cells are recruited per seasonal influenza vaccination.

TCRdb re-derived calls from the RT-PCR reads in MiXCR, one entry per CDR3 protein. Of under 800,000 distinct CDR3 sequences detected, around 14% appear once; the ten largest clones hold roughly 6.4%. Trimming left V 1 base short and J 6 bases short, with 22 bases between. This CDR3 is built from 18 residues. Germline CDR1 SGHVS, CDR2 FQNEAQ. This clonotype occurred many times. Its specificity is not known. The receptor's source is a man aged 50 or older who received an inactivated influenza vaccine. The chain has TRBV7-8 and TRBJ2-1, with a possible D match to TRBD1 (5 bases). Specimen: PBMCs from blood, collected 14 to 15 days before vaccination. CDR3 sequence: CASSLDGSAGITLNEQFF. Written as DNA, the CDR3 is TGTGCCAGCAGCTTAGACGGCTCGGCAGGGATCACCCTCAATGAGCAGTTCTTC. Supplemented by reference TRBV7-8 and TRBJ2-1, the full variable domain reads GAGVSQSPRYKVAKRGQDVALRCDPISGHVSLFWYQQALGQGPEFLTYFQNEAQLDKSGLPSDRFFAERPEGSVSTLKIQRTQQEDSAVYLCASSLDGSAGITLNEQFFGPGTRLTVL.